What follows are 31 T cell receptor beta chains derived from one specimen sequenced in a study of CD8 T cells in ankylosing spondylitis. Broader study findings: A TCR beta motif of eight or nine highly homologous variants seemed to mark ankylosing spondylitis blood.

These receptors' antigens are unknown. TCRdb independently ran MiXCR on the 5' RACE reads; one entry per CDR3 protein. The sample holds roughly 400,000 distinct CDR3 sequences, approximately 20% seen once. Material: blood, either unsorted or a sorted T cell fraction (not recorded which). The receptors derive from a male donor with ankylosing spondylitis.

This clonotype was observed once. This chain uses TRBV6-6 with TRBJ2-2; the D is unclear. This CDR3 is 13 amino acids long. Germline CDR1 and CDR2: MNHNY and SVGAGI (reference sequence). V gave up 5 bases and J gave up 6 bases, with 10 bases separating them. The CDR3 nucleotides read TGTGCCAGCAGTGCCGGCGAGGCCGGGGAGCTGTTTTTT. Translated: CASSAGEAGELFF.

This clonotype was detected many times. The rearrangement uses TRBV29-1 and TRBJ2-7; TRBD2 matches at 14 bases. The CDR3 is 15 residues long. Looked up from germline, CDR1 is SQVTM and CDR2 is ANQGSEA. V gave up 7 bases and J gave up 6 bases; unmatched junction bases: 11. CDR3: CSALLGTSGRSEQYF. In DNA, the CDR3 is TGCAGCGCCCTACTCGGGACTAGCGGGAGAAGCGAGCAGTACTTC.

The chain recombines TRBV27 with TRBJ2-7; TRBD2 aligns across 10 bases. This CDR3 spans 18 amino acids. J was trimmed by 2 bases and V by 1 base; bases with no gene match: 11. Per germline, CDR1 MNHEY and CDR2 SMNVEV (reference sequence). CDR3 sequence (DNA): TGTGCCAGCAGTTTATTAGGGGCTAGCGGGAGAAGCACCTACGAGCAGTACTTC. Its protein product is CASSLLGASGRSTYEQYF.

The genes are TRBV9 and TRBJ2-2, with unresolved D. The CDR3 contains 14 residues. V was pared by 0 bases and J by 6 bases, with 9 bases between. CDR1 is SGDLS and CDR2 is YYNGEE in the germline V gene. The CDR3: CASSVAPLAGELFF. Written as DNA, the CDR3 is TGTGCCAGCAGCGTAGCTCCCCTAGCCGGGGAGCTGTTTTTT.

This clonotype was seen a few times. J is TRBJ2-1 and V is TRBV2; TRBD1 is a possible D gene (5 bases). CDR3 length: 12 residues. V dropped 5 bases and J dropped 15 bases, with 17 bases sitting between them. CDR1 and CDR2 from the germline V gene are SNHLY and FYNNEI. This CDR3 is CASSSDSPFRFF. The CDR3 DNA reads TGTGCCAGCAGTTCCGACAGTCCGTTTCGGTTCTTC.

This chain uses TRBV15 with TRBJ1-5, with D possibly matching TRBD1 (6 bases). CDR3 length: 15 amino acids. CDR1 LNHNV and CDR2 YYDKDF come from the germline V gene (reference sequence). With 0 bases removed from V and 6 bases from J, the gap between germline ends came to 12 bases. The CDR3 reads CATSRDRGAAQPQHF. Here the CDR3 DNA reads TGTGCCACCAGCAGAGATCGGGGGGCAGCTCAGCCCCAGCATTTT.

The table lists this clonotype with many counts. The chain carries TRBV10-3 and TRBJ1-5; no reliable D call. The germline V and J ends were trimmed by 6 bases and 0 bases, with 12 bases remaining between them. The CDR3 sequence is 15 residues long. The germline gives CDR1 ENHRY, CDR2 SYGVKD. The CDR3 DNA reads as TGTGCCATCAGACCGGGCTCAAATAGCAATCAGCCCCAGCATTTT. It encodes CAIRPGSNSNQPQHF.

This clonotype has just a few counts. V and J are TRBV18 and TRBJ2-7, with 7 positions matching TRBD1. The CDR3 length is 12 residues. Trimming took 5 bases from V and 5 from J; bases not matched to a gene: 3. Germline values: CDR1 KGHSH, CDR2 LQKENI. The CDR3 DNA reads as TGTGCCAGCTCATCACAGGGGAACGAGCAGTACTTC. The encoded protein is CASSSQGNEQYF.

Concerning this clonotype: A read error may be the cause here, since a much bigger clone is one base away. The chain links TRBV29-1 to TRBJ2-1, with D perhaps TRBD2 (6 bases). Deletions cut 6 bases from V and 7 bases from J, with 13 bases between. The CDR3 runs 12 residues. Per the germline V gene, CDR1 is SQVTM and CDR2 is ANQGSEA. CDR3 nucleotides: TGCAGCGTGGCGGGATTTTCGAATGAGCAGTTCTTC. This encodes CSVAGFSNEQFF.

The CDR3 is CASSSLGLWGTMNTEAFF. CDR3 in DNA: TGTGCCAGCAGCTCTTTGGGGCTTTGGGGAACTATGAACACTGAAGCTTTCTTT. V gene TRBV11-2 combines with J gene TRBJ1-1; D may be TRBD1 (5 bases). V was trimmed by 4 bases and J by 0 bases, leaving 21 bases between them. Germline V gene sequence: CDR1 SGHAT, CDR2 FQNNGV. CDR3 size: 18 residues.

The rearrangement joins TRBV5-1 to TRBJ2-7, with D hard to call. The CDR3 totals 15 residues. Germline CDR1 SGHRS, CDR2 YFSETQ. Trimming cost V 0 bases and J 0 bases, with 10 bases left between them. The DNA for the CDR3 is TGCGCCAGCAGCTTGGGGCAGGCCGCCTCCTACGAGCAGTACTTC. This gives the protein CASSLGQAASYEQYF.

The chain recombines TRBV9 with TRBJ2-2; D is uncertain. V lost 3 bases and J lost 4, with 10 bases in between. The CDR3 loop spans 14 amino acids. Germline V gene sequence: CDR1 SGDLS, CDR2 YYNGEE. In DNA, the CDR3 is TGTGCCAGCAGCGCCCACGAGTCCACCGGGGAGCTGTTTTTT. This codes for CASSAHESTGELFF.

The gene calls are TRBV29-1 and TRBJ2-5; D ambiguous. Per the germline V gene, CDR1 is SQVTM and CDR2 is ANQGSEA. This CDR3 spans 12 amino acids. V was clipped by 0 bases and J by 5 bases, with 7 bases between them. The chain's CDR3 is CSVEDLFETQYF. The DNA for the CDR3 is TGCAGCGTTGAAGATCTATTCGAGACCCAGTACTTC.

This chain connects TRBV6-4 to TRBJ2-1; 9 nucleotides match TRBD2. Germline CDR1 is MRHNA and CDR2 is SNTAGT. Trimming took 5 bases from V and 6 from J; bases not matched to a gene: 8. This CDR3 has 15 residues. CDR3 sequence (DNA): TGTGCCAGCAGTTCCCTAGCGGGATATATCAATGAGCAGTTCTTC. Translation gives CASSSLAGYINEQFF.

This chain uses TRBV7-3 with TRBJ2-1; D is perhaps TRBD2 (5 bases). Trimming cost V 5 bases and J 8 bases, with 19 bases left between them. This CDR3 spans 15 amino acids. Germline CDR1 reads SGHTA; CDR2 reads FQGTGA. CDR3 amino acids: CASSVEGRPLDEQFF. The CDR3 nucleotides are TGTGCCAGCAGCGTCGAGGGTAGGCCTCTCGATGAGCAGTTCTTC.

This clonotype has only a few counts. As DNA, the CDR3 is TGTGCCAGCAGTTACCTGGAAGGGACAGATACGCAGTATTTT. This sequence encodes CASSYLEGTDTQYF. The J gene is TRBJ2-3, the V gene TRBV6-5; D unresolved. Deletions cut 2 bases from V and 3 bases from J, with 9 bases between. CDR1 and CDR2 (germline): MNHEY, SVGAGI. The CDR3 has 14 amino acids.

This clonotype was observed a few times. The chain combines TRBV5-6 with TRBJ2-5, with 8 bases aligning to TRBD1. The CDR3 sequence is 16 residues long. Germline trimming cut 2 bases from V and 1 base from J; bases unmatched to any gene: 7. Germline lookup yields CDR1 SGHDT and CDR2 YYEEEE. The CDR3 DNA sequence: TGTGCCAGCAGCTTCGGCAGGGGGCATTCCCAAGAGACCCAGTACTTC. Amino acid sequence: CASSFGRGHSQETQYF.

Comment on this clonotype: The junction differs from germline at one of its ends, possibly a read error. The chain couples TRBV5-1 to TRBJ2-5; no definite D call. This CDR3 region has 14 residues. Germline V gene lookup returns CDR1 SGHRS and CDR2 YFSETQ. The CDR3 region is CSSSFGQAVETQYF. The CDR3, as DNA: TGCTCCAGCAGCTTTGGTCAAGCCGTGGAGACCCAGTACTTC. The entire variable domain, with the rest obtained from reference TRBV5-1 and TRBJ2-5, is as follows: KAGVTQTPRYLIKTRGQQVTLSCSPISGHRSVSWYQQTPGQGLQFLFEYFSETQRNKGNFPGRFSGRQFSNSRSEMNVSTLELGDSALYLCSSSFGQAVETQYFGPGTRLLVL.

This clonotype was observed a single time. This chain links TRBV6-1 with TRBJ2-3; D could derive from TRBD1 or TRBD2 (6 bases each). V was pared by 2 bases and J by 2 bases, with 8 bases between. CDR3 length: 14 residues. From germline, CDR1 is MNHNS and CDR2 SASEGT. In nucleotides, the CDR3 is TGTGCCAGCAGTGAAAGGGGGGACACAGATACGCAGTATTTT. Translation: CASSERGDTDTQYF.

This chain uses TRBV7-7 with TRBJ2-6, with 9 positions matching TRBD1. Trimming at V came to 6 bases and at J to 2 bases, leaving 11 bases not matched to a gene. In germline, CDR1 is SSHAT, CDR2 FNYEAQ (reference sequence). The CDR3 length is 18 residues. The CDR3 reads CASSSPGQGGTGANVLTF. In DNA form, the CDR3 reads TGTGCCAGCAGTTCTCCGGGACAGGGAGGAACTGGGGCCAACGTCCTGACTTTC.

In its sample, this clonotype was seen many times. V usage is TRBV7-9 and J usage is TRBJ2-3; D may be TRBD1 (6 bases). The CDR3 is made up of 15 amino acids. CDR1 SEHNR and CDR2 FQNEAQ come from the germline V gene (reference sequence). Between the trimmed V and J ends, which lost 1 base and 5 bases, there was a span of 13 bases. CDR3 DNA sequence: TGTGCCAGCAGCTTAGGTCCACAGGGTGAAGATACGCAGTATTTT. It yields the protein CASSLGPQGEDTQYF.

The chain couples TRBV5-1 to TRBJ2-7; tentative D call: TRBD2 (5 bases). The length of the CDR3 is 13 residues. Looked up from germline, CDR1 is SGHRS and CDR2 is YFSETQ. The V gene lost 5 bases and the J gene lost 3 bases, with 12 bases spanning the gap. CDR3 DNA sequence: TGCGCCAGCAGGGTTAGCGAGAACTACGAGCAGTACTTC. Encoded protein: CASRVSENYEQYF. Full variable domain (missing parts from reference TRBV5-1 and TRBJ2-7): KAGVTQTPRYLIKTRGQQVTLSCSPISGHRSVSWYQQTPGQGLQFLFEYFSETQRNKGNFPGRFSGRQFSNSRSEMNVSTLELGDSALYLCASRVSENYEQYFGPGTRLTVT.

The chain is built from TRBV5-4 and TRBJ2-7; D possibly corresponds to TRBD1 (5 bases). CDR1 SGHNT and CDR2 YYREEE come from the germline V gene (reference sequence). Trimming took 1 base from V and 7 from J, leaving 12 bases between them. The CDR3 runs to 13 residues. The CDR3: CASSLIGVGEQYF. The CDR3 DNA follows: TGTGCCAGCAGCTTGATAGGGGTCGGGGAGCAGTACTTC. The full variable domain, rest sourced from reference TRBV5-4 and TRBJ2-7, is ETGVTQSPTHLIKTRGQQVTLRCSSQSGHNTVSWYQQALGQGPQFIFQYYREEENGRGNFPPRFSGLQFPNYSSELNVNALELDDSALYLCASSLIGVGEQYFGPGTRLTVT.

V and J are TRBV7-2 and TRBJ2-1, with 9 positions matching TRBD2. Germline values: CDR1 SGHTA, CDR2 FQGNSA. The junction had 8 bases not matched to a gene; V was cut back by 4 bases and J by 10 bases. The CDR3 consists of 14 residues. The CDR3 sequence is CASSYSRTSEEQFF. CDR3 in DNA: TGTGCCAGCAGCTATAGCCGGACTAGCGAAGAGCAGTTCTTC.

The V and J genes are TRBV5-6 and TRBJ2-7; D not resolved. Germline loops: CDR1 SGHDT, CDR2 YYEEEE. Trimming removed 0 bases from V and 3 bases from J, with 10 bases in between. The CDR3 is made up of 14 amino acids. This chain's CDR3 is CASSLVGYGYEQYF. In DNA, the CDR3 is TGTGCCAGCAGCTTGGTTGGTTATGGCTACGAGCAGTACTTC.

This clonotype was counted a few times. The V and J genes are TRBV2 and TRBJ2-1; D gene ambiguous. Germline values: CDR1 SNHLY, CDR2 FYNNEI. The germline V and J ends were trimmed by 5 bases and 7 bases, with 15 bases remaining between them. The CDR3 loop spans 14 amino acids. CDR3 loop: CASSPPLSRNEQFF. The CDR3 DNA follows: TGTGCCAGCAGTCCTCCTCTAAGCCGGAATGAGCAGTTCTTC.

The chain joins TRBV20-1 to TRBJ2-7; 10 nucleotides agree with TRBD1. Looked up from germline, CDR1 is DFQATT and CDR2 is SNEGSKA (reference sequence). This CDR3 region has 13 residues. J gave up 6 bases and V 3 bases, and 5 bases lay outside the gene matches. CDR3 amino acids: CSARTGGPVEQYF. In nucleotides, the CDR3 is TGCAGTGCTAGGACAGGGGGCCCCGTCGAGCAGTACTTC.

This clonotype was seen more than once but under ten times. V and J are TRBV4-1 and TRBJ1-1; unclear D gene. Germline V gene data show CDR1 as MGHRA and CDR2 as YSYEKL. V was pared by 0 bases and J by 6 bases, with 14 bases between. This CDR3 is built from 15 residues. For the CDR3, the DNA is TGCGCCAGCAGCCAAGACGCAGTAGGAACCGCTGAAGCTTTCTTT. Translation: CASSQDAVGTAEAFF.

The table lists this clonotype with many counts. V usage is TRBV5-1 and J usage is TRBJ2-1, with 10 positions matching TRBD2. This CDR3 contains 15 residues. V gave up 5 bases and J gave up 5 bases; unmatched junction bases: 7. Germline V gives CDR1 SGHRS, CDR2 YFSETQ. CDR3 coding DNA: TGCGCCAGCAGTTCCGGGACTAGCGTTCACAATGAGCAGTTCTTC. Translated: CASSSGTSVHNEQFF. The whole variable domain, filled in from reference TRBV5-1 and TRBJ2-1, reads KAGVTQTPRYLIKTRGQQVTLSCSPISGHRSVSWYQQTPGQGLQFLFEYFSETQRNKGNFPGRFSGRQFSNSRSEMNVSTLELGDSALYLCASSSGTSVHNEQFFGPGTRLTVL.

This clonotype was counted between two and nine times. The rearrangement uses TRBV25-1 and TRBJ2-1, with TRBD2 matching over 8 bases. The CDR3 has 14 residues. Per the germline V gene, CDR1 is MGHDK and CDR2 is SYGVNS. Germline trimming cut 5 bases from V and 3 bases from J; bases unmatched to any gene: 3. CDR3 region: CASSRREDYNEQFF. CDR3 nucleotides: TGTGCCAGCAGTAGGCGGGAGGACTACAATGAGCAGTTCTTC.

V gene TRBV7-2 combines with J gene TRBJ1-6, with 7 bases lining up with TRBD1. CDR3 length: 15 amino acids. CDR1 SGHTA and CDR2 FQGNSA come from the germline V gene. Germline trimming cut 5 bases from V and 5 bases from J; bases unmatched to any gene: 6. Here the CDR3 reads CASSLTGTDNSPLHF. The CDR3 DNA reads as TGTGCCAGCAGCCTAACCGGGACAGATAATTCACCCCTCCACTTT. Complete variable domain (other parts from reference TRBV7-2 and TRBJ1-6): GAGVSQSPSNKVTEKGKDVELRCDPISGHTALYWYRQSLGQGLEFLIYFQGNSAPDKSGLPSDRFSAERTGGSVSTLTIQRTQQEDSAVYLCASSLTGTDNSPLHFGNGTRLTVT.